These 23 T cell receptor beta chains were all obtained from the same sample, sequenced in a study of Ad26.COV2.S vaccination and SARS-CoV-2 variants. Generated by immunoSEQ multiplex PCR, the TCRdb table keeps only in-frame clones and is missing some. The sample gives hundreds of thousands of clones, 75% to 90% of which show up once; about 2.4% is in the top ten. Noted treatment: 15 to 20 received Ad26.COV2.S at low or high dose, single or two shots; roughly five received placebo; per-sample allocation not given. Samples were taken on day 63 after the first vaccine or placebo injection. The sequences come from peripheral blood, collected in a trial of Ad26.COV2.S vaccine versus placebo. All receptors come from a person aged 18-65 years who received the Ad26.COV2.S COVID-19 vaccine or a placebo.

The J gene is TRBJ1-1, the V gene TRBV28; the D gene is possibly TRBD1 (6 bases). V lost 2 bases and J 0 bases, leaving 19 bases between the germline ends. Germline V lookup: CDR1 MDHEN, CDR2 SYDVKM. CDR3 length: 18 residues. The CDR3 nucleotides are TGTGCCAGCAGTTTAGTACCGCAGGGGCCGCGCGTGAACACTGAAGCTTTCTTT. This gives the protein CASSLVPQGPRVNTEAFF.

A single count supports this clone. The rearrangement joins TRBV9 to TRBJ2-5; the match to TRBD2 covers 12 bases. V lost 4 bases, J lost 1 base, and 2 bases stayed unmatched. The CDR3 totals 15 residues. CDR1 SGDLS and CDR2 YYNGEE come from the germline V gene. The chain's CDR3 is CASSRTSGVQETQYF. In DNA, the CDR3 is TGTGCCAGCAGCAGGACTAGCGGGGTCCAAGAGACCCAGTACTTC.

The chain recombines TRBV7-2 with TRBJ1-2; D uncertain. The CDR3 spans 12 residues. V lost 2 bases to trimming and J lost 7 bases, with 8 bases between them. The V gene's germline CDR1 is SGHTA and CDR2 FQGNSA. The CDR3 region has the DNA TGTGCCAGCAGCTTACCCCCCGGTGGCTACACCTTC. Its translation is CASSLPPGGYTF.

The chain couples TRBV6-2 or TRBV6-3 to TRBJ2-7, with D perhaps TRBD2 (5 bases). Germline V gives CDR1 MNHEY, CDR2 SVGEGT. This CDR3 comprises 16 residues. The ends were cut back, 0 bases at V and 2 bases at J, with 14 bases in the middle. CDR3 sequence reads: CASSYSVTLTTYEQYV. The CDR3 coding sequence is TGTGCCAGCAGTTACTCGGTGACTCTGACTACCTACGAGCAGTACGTC.

This sequence joins TRBV18 and TRBJ1-2, with 9 bases fitting TRBD1. Trimming cost V 3 bases and J 12 bases; bases outside gene matches: 17. The CDR3 extends over 16 amino acids. Germline-derived CDR1 and CDR2 are KGHSH and LQKENI. The CDR3 region is CASSPPPGQGSEWNTF. CDR3 DNA sequence: TGTGCCAGCTCACCCCCCCCGGGACAGGGAAGCGAATGGAACACCTTC.

This chain joins TRBV7-2 and TRBJ2-7; D remains unclear. Germline values: CDR1 SGHTA, CDR2 FQGNSA. Trimming stripped 0 bases from V and 0 bases from J, with 12 bases between. The CDR3 is made up of 16 amino acids. In nucleotides, the CDR3 is TGTGCCAGCAGCTTAGCGGTGCAGATGAGCTCCTACGAGCAGTACGTC. Its protein product is CASSLAVQMSSYEQYV.

V is TRBV18 and J is TRBJ1-2, with D perhaps TRBD1 (6 bases). Trimming removed 0 bases at V and 7 bases at J, with 18 bases between. This CDR3 spans 16 amino acids. The germline V gene encodes CDR1 KGHSH and CDR2 LQKENI. The CDR3 DNA reads as TGTGCCAGCTCACCACCGGCCCGGGGGCACCGTTCTGGCTACACCTTC. Residues: CASSPPARGHRSGYTF.

The V and J genes are TRBV7-9 and TRBJ1-5; D unclear. CDR1 and CDR2 from the germline V gene are SEHNR and FQNEAQ (reference sequence). CDR3 length: 13 amino acids. The V end lost 1 base, the J end lost 6 bases, and 7 bases lay between the germline ends. CDR3 amino acids: CASSLDAGQPQHF. The CDR3 DNA reads as TGTGCCAGCAGCTTAGATGCCGGTCAGCCCCAGCATTTT.

This chain joins TRBV24-1 and TRBJ2-1; 15 bases are shared with TRBD2. The CDR3 has 19 residues. V lost 3 bases and J lost 4; bases outside the gene matches: 9. CDR1 is KGHDR, CDR2 SFDVKD, per germline. The CDR3 here is CATSDPPGTSGRHYNEQFF. In nucleotides, the CDR3 is TGTGCCACCAGTGATCCTCCCGGGACTAGCGGGAGGCATTACAATGAGCAGTTCTTC.

This clone was picked up a small number of times. The chain recombines TRBV6-5 with TRBJ1-1; no firm D call. The germline CDR1 and CDR2 sequences are MNHEY and SVGAGI. V was trimmed by 5 bases and J by 0 bases, leaving 7 bases between them. CDR3 length equals 13 residues. The CDR3 sequence: CASSSTVNTEAFF. CDR3 DNA: TGTGCCAGCAGTAGTACAGTGAACACTGAAGCTTTCTTT.

J is TRBJ1-3 and V is TRBV5-5; possible D gene TRBD1, 5 bases. The CDR3 is made up of 15 amino acids. V lost 2 bases and J 1 base, leaving 10 bases between the germline ends. Germline V lookup: CDR1 SGHKS, CDR2 YYEKEE (reference sequence). The CDR3 loop is CASSFRGVSGNTIYF. CDR3 DNA sequence: TGTGCCAGCAGCTTCAGAGGGGTGTCTGGAAACACCATATATTTT.

Concerning this clone: Other DNA sequences in the sample encode the same CDR3. The chain is built from TRBV5-1 and TRBJ2-1; D tentatively fits TRBD1 or TRBD2 (5 bases each). The CDR3 spans 14 residues. Per germline, CDR1 SGHRS and CDR2 YFSETQ. Deletions cut 0 bases from V and 8 bases from J, with 12 bases between. CDR3 DNA sequence: TGCGCCAGCAGCTTGGTACGGGGACGGGATGAGCAGTTCTTC. Amino acids: CASSLVRGRDEQFF.

In DNA, the CDR3 is TGTGCCAGCAGCCCAGGACTAGCGAACACAGATACGCAGTATTTT. It specifies CASSPGLANTDTQYF. The chain has TRBV7-3 and TRBJ2-3, with TRBD2 matching over 9 bases. Germline CDR1 SGHTA, CDR2 FQGTGA. J lost 2 bases, V lost 5 bases, and 5 bases had no gene match. This CDR3 is built from 15 residues.

The genes are TRBV6-6 and TRBJ2-3; D is undetermined. V was clipped by 6 bases and J by 5 bases, with 15 bases between them. The length of the CDR3 is 14 residues. CDR1 and CDR2 (germline): MNHNY, SVGAGI (reference sequence). The CDR3: CASSQSPVGDTQYF. CDR3 DNA sequence: TGTGCCAGCAGCCAAAGTCCTGTTGGAGATACGCAGTATTTT.

This chain connects TRBV19 to TRBJ2-1; TRBD2 matches 8 bases. The germline V gene encodes CDR1 LNHDA and CDR2 SQIVND (reference sequence). The CDR3 runs to 13 residues. Losses at the gene ends were 7 bases for V and 7 bases for J; bases not matched to a gene: 6. The CDR3 sequence: CASKRGTLNEQFF. The CDR3 DNA reads as TGTGCCAGTAAGCGGGGGACCTTAAATGAGCAGTTCTTC.

The chain employs TRBV5-1 and TRBJ2-5, with a possible D match to TRBD2 (5 bases). Germline V gives CDR1 SGHRS, CDR2 YFSETQ. The CDR3 contains 19 residues. Trimming left V 4 bases short and J 7 bases short, with 32 bases between. CDR3 nucleotides: TGCGCCAGCAGCCAATTTATAGGACGTAGTGGTGGACCCCGGGGGACCCAGTACTTC. Translated, it gives CASSQFIGRSGGPRGTQYF. Full variable domain (rest looked up from reference TRBV5-1 and TRBJ2-5): KAGVTQTPRYLIKTRGQQVTLSCSPISGHRSVSWYQQTPGQGLQFLFEYFSETQRNKGNFPGRFSGRQFSNSRSEMNVSTLELGDSALYLCASSQFIGRSGGPRGTQYFGPGTRLLVL.

This chain joins TRBV6-5 and TRBJ1-2; no clear D gene. The CDR3 loop spans 14 amino acids. The germline V gene encodes CDR1 MNHEY and CDR2 SVGAGI. V was shortened by 6 bases and J by 7 bases, with 18 bases between the two germline ends. The CDR3 reads CASSGRARGSGYTF. The CDR3 region has the DNA TGTGCCAGCAGCGGACGGGCAAGAGGAAGTGGCTACACCTTC.

The gene calls are TRBV6-5 and TRBJ1-5; D is uncertain. Germline-derived CDR1 and CDR2 are MNHEY and SVGAGI. The CDR3 sequence is 11 residues long. V lost 8 bases and J 4 bases, leaving 6 bases between the germline ends. The CDR3 DNA reads as TGTGCCAGCGGGTCGAATCAGCCCCAGCATTTT. It is translated as CASGSNQPQHF.

The V gene is TRBV5-4, the J gene TRBJ2-5; possibly TRBD2 for D (6 bases). The CDR3 is 15 residues long. V lost 4 bases to trimming and J lost 3 bases, with 16 bases between them. The germline V gene has CDR1 SGHNT and CDR2 YYREEE (reference sequence). The CDR3 is CASSPKDLAEETQYF. The CDR3 DNA follows: TGTGCCAGCAGCCCAAAAGATTTAGCGGAAGAGACCCAGTACTTC.

The chain combines TRBV6-1 with TRBJ2-7; 7 bases are shared with TRBD2. Germline V CDR1 and CDR2: MNHNS, SASEGT. This CDR3 spans 14 amino acids. V shed 3 bases and J 6 bases; nucleotides not matched to a gene: 8. DNA of the CDR3: TGTGCCAGCAGTGACGGGGGGAACATCGTCGAGCAGTACTTC. It is translated as CASSDGGNIVEQYF.

CDR3 coding DNA: TGTGCCAGCAACCGAGACAGAATTAATGAAAAACTGTTTTTT. Its protein product is CASNRDRINEKLFF. This chain joins TRBV5-6 and TRBJ1-4, with a weak D call TRBD1 (5 bases). The CDR3 is 14 amino acids. Trimming removed 6 bases from V and 4 bases from J, with 13 bases in between. The germline gives CDR1 SGHDT, CDR2 YYEEEE.

This clone came up a few times. The chain has TRBV6-2 or TRBV6-3 and TRBJ2-7; D is undetermined. Per the germline V gene, CDR1 is MNHEY and CDR2 is SVGEGT. This CDR3 contains 14 residues. V was pared by 5 bases and J by 3 bases, with 14 bases between. CDR3 protein: CASSDNSESYEQYF. The DNA of the CDR3 is TGTGCCAGCAGTGACAACAGCGAAAGCTACGAGCAGTACTTC.

The rearrangement uses TRBV5-1 and TRBJ2-5, with TRBD2 matching over 9 bases. CDR1 SGHRS and CDR2 YFSETQ come from the germline V gene. The CDR3 has 14 amino acids. Trimming cost V 3 bases and J 2 bases; bases outside gene matches: 2. The CDR3 region is CASSYAGGQETQYF. CDR3 DNA sequence: TGCGCCAGCAGCTATGCGGGGGGGCAAGAGACCCAGTACTTC.